Each of the 10 T cell receptor beta chains below was sequenced from the same sample in a study of identical twins. TCRdb analysed the 5' RACE reads with MiXCR anew, one entry per CDR3 protein. The profile shows fewer than 550,000 distinct CDR3 sequences, over 12% of them singletons. This sample was shared with a second study, whose subject was yellow fever vaccine responses in identical twins.

Sequencing used CD4+ T cells sorted from blood. The origin of the receptors is a woman younger than 30 in good health.

This clonotype was counted ten times or more. The gene calls are TRBV5-1 and TRBJ2-1, with TRBD2 matching 13 bases. Trimming cost V 0 bases and J 8 bases; bases outside gene matches: 5. CDR3 length equals 16 residues. Germline CDR1 and CDR2: SGHRS and YFSETQ. The CDR3, as DNA: TGCGCCAGCAGCTTGGGGACTAGCGGGGGTGTAGATGAGCAGTTCTTC. Residues: CASSLGTSGGVDEQFF. The full variable domain, rest sourced from reference TRBV5-1 and TRBJ2-1, is KAGVTQTPRYLIKTRGQQVTLSCSPISGHRSVSWYQQTPGQGLQFLFEYFSETQRNKGNFPGRFSGRQFSNSRSEMNVSTLELGDSALYLCASSLGTSGGVDEQFFGPGTRLTVL.

The chain couples TRBV2 to TRBJ2-1, with D unresolved. Germline CDR1 SNHLY, CDR2 FYNNEI. This CDR3 is 15 amino acids long. Trimming removed 0 bases at V and 1 base at J, with 7 bases between. Here the CDR3 reads CASSEAQFSYNEQFF. In nucleotides, the CDR3 is TGTGCCAGCAGTGAAGCGCAGTTTTCCTACAATGAGCAGTTCTTC.

There are many counts of this clonotype. V gene TRBV5-1 combines with J gene TRBJ2-2; either TRBD1 or TRBD2 may supply D (6 bases each). This CDR3 contains 16 residues. Between the trimmed V and J ends, which lost 0 bases and 2 bases, there was a span of 11 bases. Per the germline V gene, CDR1 is SGHRS and CDR2 is YFSETQ. For the CDR3, the DNA is TGCGCCAGCAGCTTGGCTGGAGGGGGAAACACCGGGGAGCTGTTTTTT. Amino acid sequence: CASSLAGGGNTGELFF.

The rearrangement links TRBV6-1 to TRBJ2-3; 11 bases match TRBD2. This CDR3 has 17 amino acids. J lost 2 bases, V lost 5 bases, and 9 bases had no gene match. The V gene's germline CDR1 is MNHNS and CDR2 SASEGT. The CDR3 region is CASSQHTSGSSTDTQYF. For the CDR3, the DNA is TGTGCCAGCAGTCAACATACTAGCGGGAGCTCCACAGATACGCAGTATTTT.

CDR3 region: CASSAGTSVGETQYF. CDR3 coding DNA: TGTGCCAGCAGCGCAGGGACTAGCGTAGGGGAGACCCAGTACTTC. The chain uses TRBV2 and TRBJ2-5; 10 bases line up with TRBD2. The CDR3 sequence is 15 residues long. V lost 6 bases, J lost 5 bases, and 9 bases stayed unmatched. Germline loops: CDR1 SNHLY, CDR2 FYNNEI.

V gene TRBV6-6 combines with J gene TRBJ2-2; TRBD2 matches 8 bases. Germline loops: CDR1 MNHNY, CDR2 SVGAGI (reference sequence). J lost 5 bases, V lost 8 bases, and 4 bases had no gene match. The CDR3 spans 13 residues. In nucleotides, the CDR3 is TGTGCCAGCTGCCGGGGGGGTACCGGGGAGCTGTTTTTT. Residues: CASCRGGTGELFF.

The V call is TRBV7-6, the J call TRBJ2-1; D not certain. Germline V gives CDR1 SGHVS, CDR2 FNYEAQ. Trimming pared 1 base from V and 5 bases from J, leaving 6 bases between. The CDR3 totals 13 residues. CDR3 DNA sequence: TGTGCCAGCAGCTTAGTTCCGGACAATGAGCAGTTCTTC. Translating gives CASSLVPDNEQFF.

The sample holds a few counts of this clonotype. The chain recombines TRBV5-1 with TRBJ2-4, with 9 bases fitting TRBD2. The V segment lost 0 bases and the J segment 3 bases; nucleotides outside the gene matches: 7. The CDR3 sequence is 17 residues long. Germline lookup yields CDR1 SGHRS and CDR2 YFSETQ. The CDR3 DNA reads TGCGCCAGCAGCTTGGTTGTAGCGGGAGTCGGCAAAAACATTCAGTACTTC. It translates to CASSLVVAGVGKNIQYF.

This chain links TRBV10-3 with TRBJ2-5; TRBD2 matches at 10 bases. Trimming removed 10 bases from V and 5 bases from J; junction bases left unmatched: 10. This CDR3 is 14 amino acids long. Germline V CDR1 and CDR2: ENHRY, SYGVKD. CDR3 DNA sequence: TGTGCCACCGCCTCTAGCGGGGGATGGGAGACCCAGTACTTC. This sequence encodes CATASSGGWETQYF.

V and J are TRBV28 and TRBJ1-3; 7 bases are a match to TRBD1. Germline lookup yields CDR1 MDHEN and CDR2 SYDVKM. The CDR3 is 15 amino acids. V gave up 5 bases and J gave up 4 bases; unmatched junction bases: 8. DNA of the CDR3: TGTGCCAGCAGTATCGCGACAGGGTGGGGAAACACCATATATTTT. Its translation: CASSIATGWGNTIYF. Drawing the rest from reference TRBV28 and TRBJ1-3, the complete variable domain is DVKVTQSSRYLVKRTGEKVFLECVQDMDHENMFWYRQDPGLGLRLIYFSYDVKMKEKGDIPEGYSVSREKKERFSLILESASTNQTSMYLCASSIATGWGNTIYFGEGSWLTVV.